A single sample gave rise to the 32 T cell receptor beta chains below, sequenced in a study of control samples from healthy donors and cancer patients. Assay: immunoSEQ multiplex PCR; the TCRdb copy retains only in-frame clones and omits some. The sample yields almost 85,000 clones, roughly 88% seen once. The sample consisted of PBMCs. The receptors were gathered from a man in his 60s with head and neck cancer.

The rearrangement uses TRBV3-1 (or the pseudogene TRBV3-2) and TRBJ2-7; 8 bases fit TRBD2. The CDR3 spans 16 residues. With 0 bases clipped from V and 3 bases from J, the junction kept 7 bases outside the gene matches. Germline-derived CDR1 and CDR2 are LGHDT and YNNKEL (reference sequence). CDR3 bases: TGTGCCAGCAGCCAAGATTTAACTAGCGGAAACTACGAGCAGTACTTC. It translates to CASSQDLTSGNYEQYF.

The chain links TRBV2 to TRBJ2-7; TRBD2 agrees at 12 bases. The V gene's germline CDR1 is SNHLY and CDR2 FYNNEI. Germline trimming cut 6 bases from V and 6 bases from J; bases unmatched to any gene: 9. The CDR3 runs 15 residues. Here the CDR3 DNA reads TGTGCCAGCAGGGCGACTAGCGGGAGTAGCGGCGAGCAGTACTTC. The encoded protein is CASRATSGSSGEQYF.

V is TRBV2 and J is TRBJ1-5; 7 nucleotides line up with TRBD1. Germline loops: CDR1 SNHLY, CDR2 FYNNEI. The CDR3 extends over 16 amino acids. V trimming: 6 bases; J trimming: 3 bases; junction bases outside the gene matches: 11. CDR3 nucleotide sequence: TGTGCCAGCAGACCCTGGCCGACAGGGCCCAATCAGCCCCAGCATTTT. Its protein is CASRPWPTGPNQPQHF.

The chain uses TRBV9 and TRBJ2-2, with 7 bases aligning to TRBD1. Germline assignment: CDR1 SGDLS and CDR2 YYNGEE. The CDR3 length is 14 residues. The junction had 1 base not matched to a gene; V was cut back by 3 bases and J by 2 bases. The CDR3 protein is CASSGQGNTGELFF. CDR3 nucleotides: TGTGCCAGCAGCGGACAGGGAAACACCGGGGAGCTGTTTTTT.

This chain joins TRBV5-1 and TRBJ2-7; tentatively, D is TRBD2 (6 bases). V was shortened by 7 bases and J by 4 bases, with 12 bases between the two germline ends. The length of the CDR3 is 12 residues. Germline-derived CDR1 and CDR2 are SGHRS and YFSETQ. CDR3 sequence reads: CASGTGLYEQYF. For the CDR3, the DNA is TGCGCCAGCGGAACGGGACTTTACGAGCAGTACTTC.

This clone was detected once. Other nucleotide sequences in the sample specify the same CDR3. The chain uses TRBV28 and TRBJ2-5; D possibly corresponds to TRBD2 (5 bases). This CDR3 contains 12 residues. V lost 5 bases, J lost 2 bases, and 6 bases lay in between. CDR1 and CDR2 from the germline V gene are MDHEN and SYDVKM. CDR3 bases: TGTGCCAGCAGTCCGGGGCAAGAGACCCAGTACTTC. Its translation is CASSPGQETQYF.

The chain is built from TRBV27 and TRBJ1-3, with D possibly being TRBD1 (5 bases). Germline CDR1 is MNHEY and CDR2 is SMNVEV (reference sequence). V was cut by 5 bases and J by 1 base, with 12 bases left in between. The CDR3 runs to 15 residues. The CDR3 is CASSINRSSGNTIYF. The CDR3 DNA reads TGTGCCAGCAGTATCAACAGGAGTTCTGGAAACACCATATATTTT.

This sequence joins TRBV6-1 and TRBJ2-4; 11 bases line up with TRBD1. The trim removed 2 bases at V and 8 bases at J, leaving 5 bases unmatched. The length of the CDR3 is 15 residues. Germline V CDR1 and CDR2: MNHNS, SASEGT. CDR3 protein: CASSETRDRGDIQYF. The CDR3 bases are TGTGCCAGCAGTGAAACTAGGGACAGGGGGGACATTCAGTACTTC.

The chain employs TRBV7-2 and TRBJ2-3; a possible D gene is TRBD2 (6 bases). The CDR3 consists of 16 residues. V was trimmed by 5 bases and J by 4 bases, leaving 19 bases between them. Germline CDR1 is SGHTA and CDR2 is FQGNSA. The CDR3 is CASSDTGAGGADTQYF. The CDR3 DNA reads as TGTGCCAGCAGCGACACCGGGGCCGGCGGGGCAGATACGCAGTATTTT.

V gene TRBV3-1 (or the pseudogene TRBV3-2) combines with J gene TRBJ2-5, with D perhaps TRBD2 (5 bases). The length of the CDR3 is 15 residues. V gave up 4 bases and J gave up 5 bases, with 17 bases separating them. CDR1 is LGHDT and CDR2 is YNNKEL in the germline V gene (reference sequence). CDR3 protein: CASSLQPGRRETQYF. The CDR3 region has the DNA TGTGCCAGCAGCCTACAGCCAGGACGGAGGGAGACCCAGTACTTC.

The rearrangement uses TRBV7-6 and TRBJ2-1, with 8 bases aligning to TRBD2. The CDR3 consists of 16 residues. CDR1 SGHVS and CDR2 FNYEAQ come from the germline V gene. Unmatched junction bases numbered 13, after V lost 5 bases and J lost 7 bases. The CDR3 DNA sequence: TGTGCCAGCAGCCCTCTACCGGGACTAGACATAAATGAGCAGTTCTTC. It is translated as CASSPLPGLDINEQFF.

V usage is TRBV15 and J usage is TRBJ2-1; weak D call: TRBD2 (6 bases). This CDR3 region has 15 residues. Germline V gene lookup returns CDR1 LNHNV and CDR2 YYDKDF (reference sequence). Trimming cost V 0 bases and J 6 bases, with 12 bases left between them. The CDR3 nucleotides read TGTGCCACCAGCAGAGATCGGGGTAGCGGCAATGAGCAGTTCTTC. Its protein product is CATSRDRGSGNEQFF.

The chain has TRBV27 and TRBJ2-7, with unresolved D. Germline-derived CDR1 and CDR2 are MNHEY and SMNVEV (reference sequence). The V gene lost 2 bases and the J gene lost 3 bases, with 8 bases spanning the gap. The CDR3 has 13 amino acids. The chain's CDR3 is CASSLVFGYEQYF. The CDR3 DNA reads TGTGCCAGCAGTTTAGTCTTTGGCTACGAGCAGTACTTC.

The J gene is TRBJ1-3, the V gene TRBV6-1; D is perhaps TRBD1 (6 bases). Trimming removed 0 bases at V and 3 bases at J, with 9 bases between. There are 15 residues in the CDR3. Germline V gene sequence: CDR1 MNHNS, CDR2 SASEGT. The CDR3 region is CASSEAGTYGNTIYF. The CDR3 nucleotides are TGTGCCAGCAGTGAAGCGGGGACATATGGAAACACCATATATTTT.

J is TRBJ1-4 and V is TRBV7-9; TRBD1 matches 7 bases. This CDR3 has 18 residues. The germline CDR1 and CDR2 sequences are SEHNR and FQNEAQ (reference sequence). V lost 4 bases to trimming and J lost 7 bases; unmatched junction nucleotides: 18. CDR3: CASSWTTGVGVSREKLFF. The CDR3, as DNA: TGTGCCAGCAGCTGGACTACAGGGGTGGGAGTCTCGCGTGAAAAACTGTTTTTT.

This sequence joins TRBV3-1 (or the pseudogene TRBV3-2) and TRBJ2-5; D is ambiguous. The germline V gene encodes CDR1 LGHDT and CDR2 YNNKEL (reference sequence). The CDR3 has 12 amino acids. The V end was cut by 1 base, the J end by 7 bases, with 7 bases between. The CDR3 DNA is TGTGCCAGCAGCCAAGTATCCGGGACCCAGTACTTC. Translated: CASSQVSGTQYF.

The chain is built from TRBV5-4 and TRBJ2-2; possibly TRBD2 for D (5 bases). Germline V gene lookup returns CDR1 SGHNT and CDR2 YYREEE (reference sequence). V was cut by 3 bases and J by 3 bases, with 9 bases left in between. This CDR3 has 14 amino acids. The CDR3 loop is CASSSSGYTGELFF. As DNA, the CDR3 is TGTGCCAGCAGCTCCTCGGGGTACACCGGGGAGCTGTTTTTT.

The chain combines TRBV18 with TRBJ2-4, with 13 nucleotides matching TRBD2. CDR3 size: 18 residues. J gave up 1 base and V 4 bases, and 7 bases lay outside the gene matches. The V gene's germline CDR1 is KGHSH and CDR2 LQKENI. In nucleotides, the CDR3 is TGTGCCAGCTCACTAGGACTAGCGGGAGTTCTTGCCAAAAACATTCAGTACTTC. Amino acids: CASSLGLAGVLAKNIQYF.

J is TRBJ2-3 and V is TRBV5-4; D is perhaps TRBD1 (8 bases). Germline CDR1 reads SGHNT; CDR2 reads YYREEE (reference sequence). V lost 2 bases and J 6 bases, leaving 13 bases between the germline ends. The CDR3 extends over 14 amino acids. The CDR3 DNA reads TGTGCCAGCAGCTTAGACAGGGGAGGGGATACGCAGTATTTT. The encoded protein is CASSLDRGGDTQYF. Complete variable domain (other parts from reference TRBV5-4 and TRBJ2-3): ETGVTQSPTHLIKTRGQQVTLRCSSQSGHNTVSWYQQALGQGPQFIFQYYREEENGRGNFPPRFSGLQFPNYSSELNVNALELDDSALYLCASSLDRGGDTQYFGPGTRLTVL.

The genes are TRBV28 and TRBJ2-6; D is unresolved. This CDR3 has 14 residues. The germline gives CDR1 MDHEN, CDR2 SYDVKM. V lost 7 bases and J lost 2, with 9 bases in between. CDR3 DNA: TGTGCCAGCACTCAACCGGCTGGGGCCAACGTCCTGACTTTC. This encodes CASTQPAGANVLTF.

V and J are TRBV18 and TRBJ2-5; D not resolved. The germline V and J ends were trimmed by 0 bases and 5 bases, with 7 bases remaining between them. Looked up from germline, CDR1 is KGHSH and CDR2 is LQKENI. This CDR3 is 13 amino acids long. CDR3 region: CASSPPSMETQYF. For the CDR3, the DNA is TGTGCCAGCTCACCACCGAGTATGGAGACCCAGTACTTC.

The chain carries TRBV18 and TRBJ1-1; D is possibly TRBD1 (5 bases). Germline V gene data show CDR1 as KGHSH and CDR2 as LQKENI. CDR3 size: 14 residues. The germline V and J ends were trimmed by 5 bases and 0 bases, with 10 bases remaining between them. The CDR3 region is CASSFGTVNTEAFF. In DNA form, the CDR3 reads TGTGCCAGCTCATTCGGGACGGTGAACACTGAAGCTTTCTTT.

V usage is TRBV5-5 and J usage is TRBJ2-1, with 8 bases aligning to TRBD2. With 4 bases clipped from V and 2 bases from J, the junction kept 5 bases outside the gene matches. CDR1 is SGHKS, CDR2 YYEKEE, per germline (reference sequence). The CDR3 totals 15 residues. CDR3: CASSLTSGPYNEQFF. CDR3 in DNA: TGTGCCAGCAGCCTAACTAGCGGACCCTACAATGAGCAGTTCTTC.

The rearrangement links TRBV11-3 to TRBJ2-1, with a weak D call TRBD1 (5 bases). Germline loops: CDR1 SGHNT, CDR2 YENEEA. With 5 bases removed from V and 9 bases from J, the gap between germline ends came to 11 bases. The CDR3 is 12 residues long. Written as DNA, the CDR3 is TGTGCCAGCAGCAGGCAAAGGGGTGAGCAGTTCTTC. Translated: CASSRQRGEQFF.

V gene TRBV6-5 combines with J gene TRBJ1-3, with D possibly TRBD1 on 5 matching bases. V lost 8 bases to trimming and J lost 1 base, with 9 bases between them. This CDR3 spans 13 amino acids. Germline V gene lookup returns CDR1 MNHEY and CDR2 SVGAGI. This CDR3 is CASQGLSGNTIYF. Here the CDR3 DNA reads TGTGCCAGCCAGGGTCTATCTGGAAACACCATATATTTT.

In its sample, this clone was seen once. The J gene is TRBJ2-3, the V gene TRBV18, with TRBD2 matching 7 bases. This CDR3 is 14 amino acids long. Germline values: CDR1 KGHSH, CDR2 LQKENI. After removal of 2 bases from V and 5 bases from J, the junction contained 4 bases not matched to a gene. This chain's CDR3 is CASSPSQRGDTQYF. CDR3 DNA: TGTGCCAGCTCACCATCCCAGCGGGGAGATACGCAGTATTTT.

This clone was detected a few times. The J gene is TRBJ1-5, the V gene TRBV30; a weak D match, TRBD1 (5 bases). There are 16 residues in the CDR3. Trimming cost V 1 base and J 1 base, with 14 bases left between them. The V gene's germline CDR1 is GTSNPN and CDR2 SVGIG (reference sequence). Written as DNA, the CDR3 is TGTGCCTGGAGTGCGATGGGGGGATGGAGCAATCAGCCCCAGCATTTT. Translated: CAWSAMGGWSNQPQHF.

The chain combines TRBV28 with TRBJ1-5; D unclear. V shed 6 bases and J shed 2 bases, with 8 bases lying between them. The CDR3 runs to 13 residues. Per the germline V gene, CDR1 is MDHEN and CDR2 is SYDVKM. The CDR3 coding sequence is TGTGCCAGCAGCCTTGTCGGCAATCAGCCCCAGCATTTT. It translates to CASSLVGNQPQHF.

The CDR3 reads CASSQEGGGAGYTF. DNA for the CDR3: TGTGCCAGCAGCCAAGAAGGAGGGGGCGCTGGCTACACCTTC. The chain has TRBV14 and TRBJ1-2; TRBD1 matches at 7 bases. The CDR3 loop spans 14 amino acids. The J segment lost 7 bases and the V segment lost 0 bases, leaving 5 bases of the junction unmatched. The V gene's germline CDR1 is SGHDN and CDR2 FVKESK.

V usage is TRBV6-5 and J usage is TRBJ1-2; D gene unclear. CDR3 length equals 10 residues. Between the trimmed V and J ends, which lost 8 bases and 3 bases, there was a span of 4 bases. CDR1 is MNHEY, CDR2 SVGAGI, per germline. Here the CDR3 DNA reads TGTGCCAGCGGGGACTATGGCTACACCTTC. It translates to CASGDYGYTF.

This clone was seen only once. The V gene is TRBV7-2, the J gene TRBJ2-3; TRBD2 aligns across 12 bases. Germline V gene lookup returns CDR1 SGHTA and CDR2 FQGNSA. The J segment lost 4 bases and the V segment lost 1 base, leaving 12 bases of the junction unmatched. The CDR3 spans 19 residues. This CDR3 reads CASSLGPPLASGRADTQYF. In DNA, the CDR3 is TGTGCCAGCAGCTTAGGTCCCCCCCTGGCTAGCGGGAGGGCAGATACGCAGTATTTT.

V gene TRBV28 combines with J gene TRBJ2-1, with unresolved D. The CDR3 spans 14 residues. V was cut by 4 bases and J by 8 bases, with 15 bases left in between. CDR1 and CDR2 from the germline V gene are MDHEN and SYDVKM. The CDR3 DNA is TGTGCCAGCAGTTCCTCTGGGGTACGGGATGAGCAGTTCTTC. As protein: CASSSSGVRDEQFF.